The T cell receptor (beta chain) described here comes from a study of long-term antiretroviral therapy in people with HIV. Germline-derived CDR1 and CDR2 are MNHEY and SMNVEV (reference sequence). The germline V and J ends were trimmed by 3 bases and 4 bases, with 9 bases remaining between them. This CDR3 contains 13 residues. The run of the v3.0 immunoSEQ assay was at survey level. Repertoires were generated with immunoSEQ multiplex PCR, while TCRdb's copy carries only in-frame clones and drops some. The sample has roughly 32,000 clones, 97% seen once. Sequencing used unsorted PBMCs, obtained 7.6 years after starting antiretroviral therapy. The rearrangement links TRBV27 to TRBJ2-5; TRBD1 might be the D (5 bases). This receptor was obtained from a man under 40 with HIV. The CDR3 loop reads CASSFSRAETQYF. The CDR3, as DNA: TGTGCCAGCAGTTTCTCCAGGGCAGAGACCCAGTACTTC.